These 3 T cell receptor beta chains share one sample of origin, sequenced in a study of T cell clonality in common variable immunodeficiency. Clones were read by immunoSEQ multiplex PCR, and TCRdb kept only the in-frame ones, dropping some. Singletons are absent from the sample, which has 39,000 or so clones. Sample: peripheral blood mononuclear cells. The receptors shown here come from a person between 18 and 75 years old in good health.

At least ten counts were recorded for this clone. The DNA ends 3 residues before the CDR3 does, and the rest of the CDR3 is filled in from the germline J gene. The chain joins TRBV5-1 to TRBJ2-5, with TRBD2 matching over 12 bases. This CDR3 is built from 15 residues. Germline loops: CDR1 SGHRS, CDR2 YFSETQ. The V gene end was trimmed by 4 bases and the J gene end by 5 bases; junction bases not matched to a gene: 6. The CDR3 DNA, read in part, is TGCGCCAGCAGCGATGAGACTAGCGGGAGTGAGACC. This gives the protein CASSDETSGSET. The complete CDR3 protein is CASSDETSGSETQYF. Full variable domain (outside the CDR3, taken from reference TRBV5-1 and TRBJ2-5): KAGVTQTPRYLIKTRGQQVTLSCSPISGHRSVSWYQQTPGQGLQFLFEYFSETQRNKGNFPGRFSGRQFSNSRSEMNVSTLELGDSALYLCASSDETSGSETQYFGPGTRLLVL.

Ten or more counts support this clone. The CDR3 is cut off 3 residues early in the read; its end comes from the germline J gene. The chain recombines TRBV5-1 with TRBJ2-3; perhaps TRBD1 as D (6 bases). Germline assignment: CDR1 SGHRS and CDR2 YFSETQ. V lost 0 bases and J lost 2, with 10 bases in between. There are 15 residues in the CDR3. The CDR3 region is CASSLGRGNTDTQYF. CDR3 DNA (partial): TGCGCCAGCAGCTTGGGAAGGGGGAACACAGATACG.

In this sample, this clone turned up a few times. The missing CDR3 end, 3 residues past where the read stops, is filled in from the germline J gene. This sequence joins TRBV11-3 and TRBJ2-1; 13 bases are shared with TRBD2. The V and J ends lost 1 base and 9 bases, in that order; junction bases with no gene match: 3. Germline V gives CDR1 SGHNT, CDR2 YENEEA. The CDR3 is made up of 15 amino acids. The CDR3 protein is CASSLVGLAGSEQFF. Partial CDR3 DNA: TGTGCCAGCAGCTTAGTGGGACTAGCGGGAAGTGAG.